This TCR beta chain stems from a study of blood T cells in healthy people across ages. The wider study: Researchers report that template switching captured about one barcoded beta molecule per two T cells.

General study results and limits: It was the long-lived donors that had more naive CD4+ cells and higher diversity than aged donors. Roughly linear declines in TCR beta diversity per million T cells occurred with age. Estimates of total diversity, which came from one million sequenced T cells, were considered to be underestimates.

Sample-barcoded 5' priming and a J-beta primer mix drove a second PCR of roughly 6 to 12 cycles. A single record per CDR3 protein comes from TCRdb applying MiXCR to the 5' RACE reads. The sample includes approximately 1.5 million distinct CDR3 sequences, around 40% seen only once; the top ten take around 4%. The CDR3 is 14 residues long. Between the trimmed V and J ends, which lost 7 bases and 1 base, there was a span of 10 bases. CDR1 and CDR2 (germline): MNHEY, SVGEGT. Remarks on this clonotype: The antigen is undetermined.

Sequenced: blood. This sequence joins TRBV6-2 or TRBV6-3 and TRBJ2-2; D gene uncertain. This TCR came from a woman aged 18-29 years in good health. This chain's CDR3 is CASKGNKNTGELFF. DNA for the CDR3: TGTGCCAGCAAGGGTAACAAGAACACCGGGGAGCTGTTTTTT.